These 16 T cell receptor beta chains were sequenced from one sample in a study of early T cells in non-severe SARS-CoV-2 infection. MiXCR was run by TCRdb on the 5' RACE reads, yielding one entry per CDR3 protein. The sample shows 80,000 or so distinct CDR3 sequences, roughly 6% of them seen only once. Material for sequencing was whole blood. The source of these receptors is an adult who was a healthcare worker with PCR-confirmed SARS-CoV-2 infection or an uninfected control (not recorded which).

The rearrangement links TRBV27 to TRBJ1-5; D unresolved. Trimming cost V 6 bases and J 3 bases, with 12 bases left between them. CDR3 size: 14 residues. Germline V gives CDR1 MNHEY, CDR2 SMNVEV (reference sequence). CDR3: CASRPQEYNQPQHF. The CDR3 DNA sequence: TGTGCCAGCAGACCTCAGGAGTACAATCAGCCCCAGCATTTT.

As regards this clonotype: Since a much larger clone is just one base distant, this may be a read error. This chain connects TRBV12-5 to TRBJ1-3; a possible D gene is TRBD1 (5 bases). The CDR3 spans 15 residues. Per germline, CDR1 LGHNT and CDR2 FRNRAP. CDR3 protein: CASGLTGTSGTTIYF. CDR3 nucleotide sequence: TGTGCTAGTGGTTTGACGGGGACCTCTGGAACCACCATATATTTT.

The genes are TRBV10-2 and TRBJ2-7; TRBD2 agrees at 11 bases. The V gene end was trimmed by 3 bases and the J gene end by 6 bases; junction bases not matched to a gene: 7. The V gene's germline CDR1 is WSHSY and CDR2 SAAADI. This CDR3 contains 15 residues. CDR3 coding DNA: TGCGCCAGCAGTGATAGACTAGCGGGGAATGGCGAGCAGTACTTC. It yields the protein CASSDRLAGNGEQYF.

This clonotype was observed at least ten times. The rearrangement links TRBV2 to TRBJ1-5, with D possibly matching TRBD1 (5 bases). This CDR3 is 14 amino acids long. V gave up 3 bases and J gave up 4 bases, with 10 bases separating them. Germline CDR1 and CDR2: SNHLY and FYNNEI. CDR3 sequence reads: CASSEDNRNQPQHF. Here the CDR3 DNA reads TGTGCCAGCAGTGAGGACAACCGAAATCAGCCCCAGCATTTT.

This clonotype was seen ten or more times. The chain uses TRBV12-5 and TRBJ2-2, with D unclear. The CDR3 covers 13 residues. Germline V gene lookup returns CDR1 LGHNT and CDR2 FRNRAP. Trimming took 4 bases from V and 3 from J, leaving 6 bases between them. For the CDR3, the DNA is TGTGCTAGTGGTTGGGAAGACACCGGGGAGCTGTTTTTT. Amino acid sequence: CASGWEDTGELFF. The variable domain in full, with the rest retrieved from reference TRBV12-5 and TRBJ2-2, is DARVTQTPRHKVTEMGQEVTMRCQPILGHNTVFWYRQTMMQGLELLAYFRNRAPLDDSGMPKDRFSAEMPDATLATLKIQPSEPRDSAVYFCASGWEDTGELFFGEGSRLTVL.

This clonotype was seen more than once but under ten times. The chain links TRBV25-1 to TRBJ2-5, with D possibly being TRBD1 (6 bases). Germline V gives CDR1 MGHDK, CDR2 SYGVNS. The CDR3 contains 14 residues. V gave up 2 bases and J gave up 5 bases, with 12 bases separating them. CDR3 sequence (DNA): TGTGCCAGCAGTGAACCTACAGGGTTGGAGACCCAGTACTTC. This encodes CASSEPTGLETQYF. The full variable domain, in which reference TRBV25-1 and TRBJ2-5 provide the parts outside the CDR3, is EADIYQTPRYLVIGTGKKITLECSQTMGHDKMYWYQQDPGMELHLIHYSYGVNSTEKGDLSSESTVSRIRTEHFPLTLESARPSHTSQYLCASSEPTGLETQYFGPGTRLLVL.

This clonotype was seen ten or more times. The V call is TRBV7-2, the J call TRBJ2-5; unclear D gene. Germline V CDR1 and CDR2: SGHTA, FQGNSA. Trimming removed 6 bases from V and 2 bases from J, with 4 bases in between. CDR3 length: 11 amino acids. The CDR3, as DNA: TGTGCCAGCAGGAGGCAAGAGACCCAGTACTTC. It yields the protein CASRRQETQYF.

This clonotype was seen repeatedly, ten times or more. The chain combines TRBV6-5 with TRBJ1-1; D is uncertain. The length of the CDR3 is 18 residues. V was pared by 5 bases and J by 4 bases, with 26 bases between. The germline gives CDR1 MNHEY, CDR2 SVGAGI. The CDR3 reads CASSTPTQRRTSGTEAFF. The DNA for the CDR3 is TGTGCCAGCAGTACCCCCACCCAAAGACGAACCTCGGGCACTGAAGCTTTCTTT.

This sequence joins TRBV3-1 and TRBJ2-1; D is possibly TRBD1 (7 bases). The CDR3 is made up of 17 amino acids. Germline V CDR1 and CDR2: LGHDT, YNNKEL (reference sequence). V dropped 0 bases and J dropped 5 bases, with 17 bases sitting between them. CDR3 sequence (DNA): TGTGCCAGCAGCCAAGATCTCAGGGGGGCTGCCAACAATGAGCAGTTCTTC. Translation gives CASSQDLRGAANNEQFF.

Details on this clonotype: A much larger clone lies one base from this, so it may be a read error. The chain links TRBV5-1 to TRBJ1-2; D remains unclear. The CDR3 is made up of 16 amino acids. Germline V gene data show CDR1 as SGHRS and CDR2 as YFSETQ. The CDR3 DNA reads TGCACCAGCAGGCCTGCGGCCCCCGCACGGACCGATGGCTACACCTTC. Amino acids: CTSRPAAPARTDGYTF.

This clonotype was detected a few times. This chain connects TRBV3-1 to TRBJ1-1, with no clear D. The germline CDR1 and CDR2 sequences are LGHDT and YNNKEL (reference sequence). The length of the CDR3 is 14 residues. Trimming pared 1 base from V and 6 bases from J, leaving 12 bases between. The CDR3 is CASSQAVRAAEAFF. CDR3 in DNA: TGTGCCAGCAGCCAAGCAGTTCGGGCGGCTGAAGCTTTCTTT.

This rearrangement joins TRBV25-1 to TRBJ1-4, with a tentative D call TRBD1 (5 bases). CDR1 is MGHDK, CDR2 SYGVNS, per germline. The CDR3 extends over 15 amino acids. Between the trimmed V and J ends, which lost 5 bases and 1 base, there was a span of 11 bases. The CDR3 loop is CASSTPDRTNEKLFF. CDR3 DNA sequence: TGTGCCAGCAGTACGCCCGACAGAACTAATGAAAAACTGTTTTTT.

This clonotype was seen a few times. This chain uses TRBV7-6 with TRBJ2-1, with TRBD2 identical over 7 bases. Germline CDR1 reads SGHVS; CDR2 reads FNYEAQ. The junction had 2 bases not matched to a gene; V was cut back by 5 bases and J by 10 bases. The length of the CDR3 is 11 residues. The CDR3 protein is CASSGGSEQFF. Written as DNA, the CDR3 is TGTGCCAGCAGCGGCGGGAGCGAGCAGTTCTTC.

This chain links TRBV6-1 with TRBJ2-2; D unresolved. The CDR3 covers 14 residues. CDR1 and CDR2 from the germline V gene are MNHNS and SASEGT. The V end lost 2 bases, the J end lost 4 bases, and 8 bases lay between the germline ends. In DNA, the CDR3 is TGTGCCAGCAGTGAAAGACGGACCACCGGGGAGCTGTTTTTT. Encoded protein: CASSERRTTGELFF.

The J gene is TRBJ2-1, the V gene TRBV6-5; TRBD1 agrees at 10 bases. The germline V gene encodes CDR1 MNHEY and CDR2 SVGAGI. Germline trimming cut 6 bases from V and 7 bases from J; bases unmatched to any gene: 6. The CDR3 spans 14 residues. CDR3 sequence (DNA): TGTGCCAGCAGAACCGGGACAGGGGTTAATGAGCAGTTCTTC. Translated, it gives CASRTGTGVNEQFF.

This clonotype was counted ten times or more. The chain recombines TRBV7-2 with TRBJ2-3; TRBD2 aligns across 10 bases. V shed 4 bases and J 2 bases; nucleotides not matched to a gene: 12. CDR1 and CDR2 from the germline V gene are SGHTA and FQGNSA. The CDR3 covers 18 residues. DNA of the CDR3: TGTGCCAGCAGCTCGCCCTGGGGGCTAGCGGGGGCCACAGATACGCAGTATTTT. This gives the protein CASSSPWGLAGATDTQYF.